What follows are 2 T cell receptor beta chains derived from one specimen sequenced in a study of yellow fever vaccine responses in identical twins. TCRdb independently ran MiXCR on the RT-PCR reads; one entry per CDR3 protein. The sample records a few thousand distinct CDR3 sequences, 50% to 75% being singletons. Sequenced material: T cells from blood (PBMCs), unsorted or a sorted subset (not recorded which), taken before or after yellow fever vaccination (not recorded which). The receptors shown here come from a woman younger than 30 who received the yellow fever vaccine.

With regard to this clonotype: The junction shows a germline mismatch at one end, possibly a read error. The CDR3 region is CASNSGRDSNNEQFF. For the CDR3, the DNA is TGTGCCAGCAACTCTGGCCGGGACTCCAACAATGAGCAGTTCTTC. This chain links TRBV3-1 with TRBJ2-1, with TRBD2 as a possible D gene (6 bases). The V gene's germline CDR1 is LGHDT and CDR2 YNNKEL (reference sequence). The length of the CDR3 is 15 residues.

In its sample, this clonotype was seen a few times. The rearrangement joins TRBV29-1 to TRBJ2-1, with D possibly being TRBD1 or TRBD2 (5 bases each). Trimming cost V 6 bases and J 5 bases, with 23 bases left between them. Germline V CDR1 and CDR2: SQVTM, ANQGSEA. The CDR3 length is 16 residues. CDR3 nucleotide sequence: TGCAGCGTGATGTGGGGCCCGACTACTGGTGACAATGAGCAGTTCTTC. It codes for CSVMWGPTTGDNEQFF.